The rows below give T cell receptor beta chains drawn from one sample of a study of shared T cell receptors in the human thymus. The data were produced by immunoSEQ multiplex PCR, yet TCRdb's version contains in-frame clones alone and is incomplete. The sample carries 600,000 to 900,000 clones, 80% to 90% recorded once. The same sample was also used in a study of human thymus T cells.

Sequenced material: thymocytes. These receptors originate from a girl under three years old with a congenital heart defect. Each CDR3 is given with its conserved first and last residue. D genes are given only for firm matches. The size field is filled for only some rows; it gives once, few, many or a size class.

clone_size: few; j_call: TRBJ2-7; v_call: TRBV2; d_call: TRBD1; cdr3_aa: CASSRQGVSSYEQYF; cdr3_nt: TGTGCCAGCAGTCGACAGGGGGTAAGCTCCTACGAGCAGTACTTC
clone_size: NA; j_call: TRBJ1-2; v_call: TRBV5-8; d_call: TRBD1; cdr3_aa: CASSHWTRGDRANYGYTF; cdr3_nt: TGTGCCAGCAGCCATTGGACCCGGGGGGACAGGGCTAACTATGGCTACACCTTC
clone_size: NA; j_call: TRBJ2-5; v_call: TRBV11-3; d_call: NA; cdr3_aa: CASSLGAGSFQETQYF; cdr3_nt: TGTGCCAGCAGCTTAGGCGCTGGTAGTTTCCAAGAGACCCAGTACTTC
clone_size: NA; j_call: TRBJ2-1; v_call: TRBV4-1; d_call: NA; cdr3_aa: CASSQEDTTATRGIAGQFF; cdr3_nt: TGCGCCAGCAGCCAAGAAGATACAACAGCCACCCGGGGAATCGCGGGGCAGTTCTTC
clone_size: NA; j_call: TRBJ1-6; v_call: TRBV2; d_call: NA; cdr3_aa: CASRTGQHDLYNSPLHF; cdr3_nt: TGTGCCAGCAGGACAGGACAGCATGATCTCTATAATTCACCCCTCCACTTT
clone_size: NA; j_call: TRBJ2-1; v_call: TRBV6-5; d_call: TRBD2; cdr3_aa: CASSYRSGGPNEQFF; cdr3_nt: TGTGCCAGCAGTTACCGTAGCGGGGGCCCCAATGAGCAGTTCTTC
clone_size: NA; j_call: TRBJ1-1; v_call: TRBV2; d_call: TRBD1; cdr3_aa: CARGTAEAFF; cdr3_nt: TGTGCCAGGGGGACAGCTGAAGCTTTCTTT
clone_size: few; j_call: TRBJ1-6; v_call: TRBV9; d_call: NA; cdr3_aa: CASSVVPLAGPNSPLHF; cdr3_nt: TGTGCCAGCAGCGTAGTGCCCCTAGCCGGCCCAAATTCACCCCTCCACTTT
clone_size: few; j_call: TRBJ1-1; v_call: TRBV5-1; d_call: NA; cdr3_aa: CASSFTTGPLNTEAFF; cdr3_nt: TGCGCCAGCAGCTTCACTACAGGGCCCCTGAACACTGAAGCTTTCTTT
clone_size: NA; j_call: TRBJ2-5; v_call: TRBV7-6; d_call: NA; cdr3_aa: CASSLVVGETQYF; cdr3_nt: TGTGCCAGCAGCTTAGTAGTCGGAGAGACCCAGTACTTC
clone_size: NA; j_call: TRBJ2-7; v_call: TRBV5-1; d_call: TRBD2; cdr3_aa: CASSCTPGRGVHEQYF; cdr3_nt: TGCGCCAGCAGCTGCACCCCGGGACGGGGGGTCCACGAGCAGTACTTC
clone_size: NA; j_call: TRBJ2-3; v_call: TRBV15; d_call: NA; cdr3_aa: CATSRDPGDLRTDTQYF; cdr3_nt: TGTGCCACCAGCAGAGATCCGGGGGACCTCCGCACAGATACGCAGTATTTT
clone_size: NA; j_call: TRBJ1-1; v_call: TRBV6-6; d_call: NA; cdr3_aa: CASSYSQGRVTEAFF; cdr3_nt: TGTGCCAGCAGTTACTCCCAGGGGCGAGTCACTGAAGCTTTCTTT
clone_size: few; j_call: TRBJ2-3; v_call: TRBV4-1; d_call: NA; cdr3_aa: CASSQARGQKRTDTQYF; cdr3_nt: TGCGCCAGCAGCCAAGCAAGAGGACAGAAGCGCACAGATACGCAGTATTTT